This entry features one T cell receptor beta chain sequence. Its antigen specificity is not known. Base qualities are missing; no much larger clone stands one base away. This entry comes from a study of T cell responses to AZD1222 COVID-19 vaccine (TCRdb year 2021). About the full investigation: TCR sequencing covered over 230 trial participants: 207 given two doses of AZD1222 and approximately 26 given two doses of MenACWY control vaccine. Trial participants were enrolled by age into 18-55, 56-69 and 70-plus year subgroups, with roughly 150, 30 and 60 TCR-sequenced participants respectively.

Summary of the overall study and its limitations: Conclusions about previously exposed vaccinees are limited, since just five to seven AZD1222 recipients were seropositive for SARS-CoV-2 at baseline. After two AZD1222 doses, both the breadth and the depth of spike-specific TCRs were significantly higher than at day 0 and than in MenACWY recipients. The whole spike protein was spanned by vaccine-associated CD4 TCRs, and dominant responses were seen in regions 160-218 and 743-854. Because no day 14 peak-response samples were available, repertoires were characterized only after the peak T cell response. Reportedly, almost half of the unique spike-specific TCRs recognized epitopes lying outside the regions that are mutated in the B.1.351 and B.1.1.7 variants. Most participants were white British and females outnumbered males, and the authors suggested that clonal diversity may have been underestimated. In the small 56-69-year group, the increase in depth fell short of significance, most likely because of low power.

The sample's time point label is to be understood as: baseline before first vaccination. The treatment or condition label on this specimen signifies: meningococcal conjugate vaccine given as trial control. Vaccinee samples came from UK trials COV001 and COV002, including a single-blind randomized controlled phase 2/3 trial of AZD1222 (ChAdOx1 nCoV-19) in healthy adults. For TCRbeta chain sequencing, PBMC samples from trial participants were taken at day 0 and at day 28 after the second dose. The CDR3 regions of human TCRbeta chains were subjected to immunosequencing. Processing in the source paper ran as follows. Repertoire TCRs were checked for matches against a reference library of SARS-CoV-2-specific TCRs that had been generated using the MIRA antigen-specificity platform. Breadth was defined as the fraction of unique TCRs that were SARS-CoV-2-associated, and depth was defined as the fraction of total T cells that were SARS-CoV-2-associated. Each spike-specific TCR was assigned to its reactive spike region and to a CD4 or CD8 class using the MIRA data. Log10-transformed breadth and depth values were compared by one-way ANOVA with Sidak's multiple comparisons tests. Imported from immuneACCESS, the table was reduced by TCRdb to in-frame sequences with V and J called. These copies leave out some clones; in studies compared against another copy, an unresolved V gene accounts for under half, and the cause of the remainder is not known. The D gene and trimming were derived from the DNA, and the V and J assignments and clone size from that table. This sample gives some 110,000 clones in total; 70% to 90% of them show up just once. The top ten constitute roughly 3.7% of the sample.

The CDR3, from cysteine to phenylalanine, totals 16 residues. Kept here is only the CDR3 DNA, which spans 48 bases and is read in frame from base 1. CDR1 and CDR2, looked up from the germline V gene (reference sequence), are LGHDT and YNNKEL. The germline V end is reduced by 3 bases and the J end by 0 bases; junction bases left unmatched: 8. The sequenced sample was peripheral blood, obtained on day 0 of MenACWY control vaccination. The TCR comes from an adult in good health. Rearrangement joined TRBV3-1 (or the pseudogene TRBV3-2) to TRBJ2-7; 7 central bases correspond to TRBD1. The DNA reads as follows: TGTGCCAGCAGCCACCACTCAGGGGGTGACTCCTACGAGCAGTACTTC. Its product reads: CASSHHSGGDSYEQYF.